These T cell receptor beta chains were read from a single sample in a study of T cell changes during pregnancy in multiple sclerosis. The data were produced by immunoSEQ multiplex PCR, yet TCRdb's version contains in-frame clones alone and is incomplete. The table has 84,000 or so clones, 94% seen once. This specimen consisted of peripheral blood, obtained in the third trimester of pregnancy. Receptors were obtained from a female donor with multiple sclerosis, enrolled in a pregnancy study. CDR3s include the opening cysteine and the closing phenylalanine or tryptophan. Each record gives: CDR3 protein, CDR3 DNA, J gene, V gene, clone size, D gene. A D gene is named only where the DNA matches it firmly. Expanded clones are given a class, and other clones once, few, many or no size at all.

CDR3: CASSVGGSFLNTEAFF
DNA: TGTGCCAGCAGCGTAGGAGGTAGCTTTCTGAACACTGAAGCTTTCTTT
J: TRBJ1-1
V: TRBV9
size: NA
D: NA

CDR3: CASRLAGQVNSPLHF
DNA: TGTGCCAGCAGGCTCGCGGGACAGGTTAATTCACCCCTCCACTTT
J: TRBJ1-6
V: TRBV6-1
size: NA
D: TRBD1

CDR3: CASSTTGRSNQPQHF
DNA: TGTGCCAGTAGTACGACAGGTAGAAGCAATCAGCCCCAGCATTTT
J: TRBJ1-5
V: TRBV19
size: NA
D: NA

CDR3: CASSSDRGEPLHF
DNA: TGTGCCAGCAGCTCAGACAGGGGAGAGCCCCTCCACTTT
J: TRBJ1-6
V: TRBV7-9
size: NA
D: TRBD1

CDR3: CASSLTGLAGDNEQFF
DNA: TGTGCCAGCAGTTTAACGGGACTAGCGGGGGACAATGAGCAGTTCTTC
J: TRBJ2-1
V: TRBV27
size: NA
D: TRBD2

CDR3: CASTASTYEQYF
DNA: TGCGCCAGCACCGCTTCTACCTACGAGCAGTACTTC
J: TRBJ2-7
V: TRBV5-1
size: once
D: NA

CDR3: CASSARKGSVRLLFF
DNA: TGTGCCAGCAGTGCTAGGAAGGGGTCCGTTAGGTTACTGTTTTTT
J: TRBJ1-4
V: TRBV6-1
size: NA
D: NA

CDR3: CSARGDGYTF
DNA: TGCAGTGCCAGGGGTGATGGCTACACCTTC
J: TRBJ1-2
V: TRBV20-1
size: NA
D: NA

CDR3: CASSLKWGGGELFF
DNA: TGTGCCAGCAGCTTAAAGTGGGGGGGCGGGGAACTGTTTTTT
J: TRBJ1-4
V: TRBV11-2
size: NA
D: NA

CDR3: CATSRDGQSASGGDEETQYF
DNA: TGTGCCACCAGCAGAGATGGCCAATCGGCTAGCGGGGGGGATGAGGAGACCCAGTACTTC
J: TRBJ2-5
V: TRBV15
size: NA
D: TRBD2

CDR3: CASSQGLDHNEQFF
DNA: TGTGCCAGCAGCCAGGGACTAGACCACAATGAGCAGTTCTTC
J: TRBJ2-1
V: TRBV13
size: NA
D: TRBD2

CDR3: CAWTLDSRSYNSPLHF
DNA: TGTGCCTGGACCCTCGACAGTCGCTCCTATAATTCACCCCTCCACTTT
J: TRBJ1-6
V: TRBV30
size: NA
D: NA

CDR3: CAVGGAHYGQYF
DNA: TGTGCCGTTGGGGGGGCACACTACGGGCAGTACTTC
J: TRBJ2-7
V: TRBV6-5
size: NA
D: NA

CDR3: CASSIDPSGFNYGYTF
DNA: TGTGCCAGTAGTATAGATCCCTCCGGTTTTAACTATGGCTACACCTTC
J: TRBJ1-2
V: TRBV19
size: NA
D: NA

CDR3: CASSGTGPGEKLFF
DNA: TGCGCCAGCAGCGGAACAGGGCCGGGCGAAAAACTGTTTTTT
J: TRBJ1-4
V: TRBV5-1
size: NA
D: NA

CDR3: CASSTTQDSNEKLFF
DNA: TGCGCCAGCAGCACGACCCAGGACAGCAATGAAAAACTGTTTTTT
J: TRBJ1-4
V: TRBV5-1
size: NA
D: NA

CDR3: CASSQPAGEQFF
DNA: TGCGCCAGCAGCCAACCGGCAGGTGAGCAGTTCTTC
J: TRBJ2-1
V: TRBV4-1
size: NA
D: NA

CDR3: CASSEGGLDSYSGNTIYF
DNA: TGTGCCAGCAGTGAAGGGGGGCTGGACAGTTACTCTGGAAACACCATATATTTT
J: TRBJ1-3
V: TRBV2
size: NA
D: NA

CDR3: CASSRSAGVVNTEAFF
DNA: TGTGCCAGCAGCCGGTCGGCAGGGGTAGTGAACACTGAAGCTTTCTTT
J: TRBJ1-1
V: TRBV5-4
size: NA
D: NA

CDR3: CASSQGPVVFPQHF
DNA: TGTGCCAGCTCTCAGGGTCCGGTGGTTTTTCCCCAGCATTTT
J: TRBJ1-5
V: TRBV6-5
size: NA
D: NA

CDR3: CASSRRAGTEAFF
DNA: TGTGCCAGCAGCCGCAGGGCTGGCACTGAAGCTTTCTTT
J: TRBJ1-1
V: TRBV6-5
size: NA
D: NA

CDR3: CASSFGTGFYEQYF
DNA: TGCGCCAGCAGCTTCGGGACAGGGTTCTACGAGCAGTACTTC
J: TRBJ2-7
V: TRBV5-1
size: NA
D: TRBD1

CDR3: CASSPAGAEAFF
DNA: TGTGCCAGCAGCCCCGCCGGGGCTGAAGCTTTCTTT
J: TRBJ1-1
V: TRBV7-8
size: NA
D: NA

CDR3: CASSPYRGQQTDTQYF
DNA: TGCGCCAGCAGTCCCTACAGGGGGCAGCAAACAGATACGCAGTATTTT
J: TRBJ2-3
V: TRBV5-1
size: NA
D: TRBD1

CDR3: CASSPTGIGAFF
DNA: TGTGCCAGCAGCCCGACAGGGATCGGAGCTTTCTTT
J: TRBJ1-1
V: TRBV5-5
size: once
D: TRBD1

CDR3: CASSWDRATYEQYF
DNA: TGCGCCAGCAGCTGGGACAGGGCTACCTACGAGCAGTACTTC
J: TRBJ2-7
V: TRBV5-1
size: NA
D: TRBD1

CDR3: CASLPLAGGLPKSDTQYF
DNA: TGTGCCAGCCTTCCCCTAGCGGGGGGGTTGCCCAAGTCAGATACGCAGTATTTT
J: TRBJ2-3
V: TRBV11-3
size: NA
D: TRBD2

CDR3: CASSLGRWGDTQYF
DNA: TGCGCCAGCAGCTTGGGGAGGTGGGGAGATACGCAGTATTTT
J: TRBJ2-3
V: TRBV5-1
size: NA
D: NA

CDR3: CASSVGQGPAGNSPLHF
DNA: TGTGCCAGCAGCGTAGGACAGGGCCCAGCCGGGAATTCACCCCTCCACTTT
J: TRBJ1-6
V: TRBV7-6
size: NA
D: TRBD1

CDR3: CASRPTGIEGNSPLHF
DNA: TGTGCCAGCAGGCCAACGGGGATAGAGGGCAATTCACCCCTCCACTTT
J: TRBJ1-6
V: TRBV7-8
size: NA
D: NA

CDR3: CASSPGTGGNTEAFF
DNA: TGTGCCAGCTCACCAGGGACAGGGGGAAACACTGAAGCTTTCTTT
J: TRBJ1-1
V: TRBV18
size: NA
D: TRBD1

CDR3: CAALEGAGNTEAFF
DNA: TGTGCCGCCTTAGAGGGGGCGGGGAACACTGAAGCTTTCTTT
J: TRBJ1-1
V: TRBV5-4
size: NA
D: TRBD1

CDR3: CASSQRGGPETQYF
DNA: TGTGCCAGCAGCCAACGGGGGGGCCCAGAGACCCAGTACTTC
J: TRBJ2-5
V: TRBV5-6
size: NA
D: TRBD2

CDR3: CASSVRGHGYTF
DNA: TGCGCCAGCAGCGTCAGAGGGCATGGCTACACCTTC
J: TRBJ1-2
V: TRBV5-1
size: NA
D: NA

CDR3: CASRVTGGLPNTEAFF
DNA: TGTGCCAGCAGGGTGACAGGGGGTTTACCGAACACTGAAGCTTTCTTT
J: TRBJ1-1
V: TRBV27
size: NA
D: TRBD1

CDR3: CASRPDRFTDTQYF
DNA: TGTGCCAGCAGACCGGACAGGTTCACAGATACGCAGTATTTT
J: TRBJ2-3
V: TRBV7-9
size: NA
D: TRBD1